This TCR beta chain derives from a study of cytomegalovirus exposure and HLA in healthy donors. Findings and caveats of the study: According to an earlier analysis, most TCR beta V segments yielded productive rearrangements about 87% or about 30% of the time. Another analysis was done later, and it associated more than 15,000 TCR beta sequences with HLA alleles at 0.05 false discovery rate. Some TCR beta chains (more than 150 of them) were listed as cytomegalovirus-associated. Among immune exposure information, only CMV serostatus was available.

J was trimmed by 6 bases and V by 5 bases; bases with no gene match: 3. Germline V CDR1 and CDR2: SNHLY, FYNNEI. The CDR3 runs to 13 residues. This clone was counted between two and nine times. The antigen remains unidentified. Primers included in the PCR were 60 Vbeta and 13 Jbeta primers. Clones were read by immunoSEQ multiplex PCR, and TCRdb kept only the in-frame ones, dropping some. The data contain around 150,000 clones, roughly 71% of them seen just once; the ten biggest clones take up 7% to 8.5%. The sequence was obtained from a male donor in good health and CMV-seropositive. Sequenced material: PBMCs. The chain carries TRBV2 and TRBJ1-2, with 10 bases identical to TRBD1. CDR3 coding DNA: TGTGCCAGCAGTATGACAGGGGGCGATGGCTACACCTTC. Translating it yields CASSMTGGDGYTF.